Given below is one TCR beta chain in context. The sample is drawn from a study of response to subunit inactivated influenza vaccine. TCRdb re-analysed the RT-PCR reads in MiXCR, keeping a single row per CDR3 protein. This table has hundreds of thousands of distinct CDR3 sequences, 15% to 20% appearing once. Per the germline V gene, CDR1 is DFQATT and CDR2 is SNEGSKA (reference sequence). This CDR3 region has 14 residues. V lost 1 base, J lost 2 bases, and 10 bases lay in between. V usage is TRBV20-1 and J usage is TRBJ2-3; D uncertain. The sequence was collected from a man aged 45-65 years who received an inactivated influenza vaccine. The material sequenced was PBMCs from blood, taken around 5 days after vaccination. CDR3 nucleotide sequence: TGCAGTGCTAGAGTTGTGACTTCCACAGATACGCAGTATTTT. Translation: CSARVVTSTDTQYF.